This TCR beta chain derives from a study of cytomegalovirus exposure and HLA in healthy donors (dated by TCRdb to about 2017). About the investigation overall: An earlier analysis of 587 of the donors reported 276 Gb of sequence data and 117 million unique TCR beta sequences obtained from about 170 million T cells. An early release that covered about 600 HLA-typed donors contained 250 to 350 gigabases of sequencing data and tens of millions of unique TCR sequences. Among the roughly 400 genotyped donors, around 79% belonged to the genetic ancestry cluster associated with self-reported Caucasian donors. The aim of the study was to test whether cataloging public T cell receptors could identify signatures of past pathogen exposure. The study profiled the T cell repertoires of under 850 subjects by immunosequencing and related them to cytomegalovirus serostatus. A separate validation cohort of 100 to 150 different subjects was used in addition to the 666-subject first cohort. The study combined high-throughput TCR immunosequencing, statistical association of individual TCRs with disease status, and machine learning to predict cytomegalovirus infection status. A later analysis re-examined previously published TCR beta repertoires from just over 650 donors and added high-resolution HLA genotyping to investigate patterns of TCR occurrence. The later analysis used no new phenotypic data to find candidate immune exposures, relying instead on TCR beta sequences and their occurrence across donors. An earlier analysis of 450 to 750 of the donors used high-throughput TCR beta sequencing to judge whether each TCR beta V gene segment behaved as functional or pseudogenic. Donor age, sex, ethnicity and CMV serostatus were compiled alongside the repertoire data. A later genetic analysis took genome-wide SNP genotypes for about 55% of the 666 donors and used that subset as a discovery cohort. Every discovery cohort repertoire had been produced on one sequencing platform. HLA typing included class I and class II loci at four-digit resolution. The number of typed donors differed by locus: roughly 629-630 for A, B, C, DRB1 and DQB1; 500 to 550 for DQA1; about 600 for DPA1; and 400 to 480 for DPB1. Because of strong linkage in the cohort, 5 or 6 DR-DQ haplotypes were treated as single units for association and clustering. Among roughly 400 genotyped donors of the cohort, an average of around 240,000 unique TCR beta nucleotide sequences was sequenced per donor, of which roughly 18% were non-productive. Summary of the overall study and its limitations: The cohort was sequenced for TCR beta chains only, and without alpha or paired-chain data the features that could be detected were limited. HLA typing was unavailable for some donors at each locus, so association tests used only the typed subset. An earlier analysis of some 560 of the donors showed that most TCR beta V segments appeared in productive rearrangements either about 90% or about 30% of the time, which broadly matched IMGT annotations. A further reported finding was that TCR beta sequences accurately predicted the HLA-A and HLA-B alleles for most subjects in the first cohort. Specific HLA alleles were associated with 18,000 or so TCR beta sequences at a false discovery rate of 0.05 in a later analysis. The classifier was reported to diagnose cytomegalovirus status with high specificity and sensitivity in both the original and validation cohorts. In a later analysis, several top co-occurrence clusters were reported to appear linked to parvovirus B19, influenza, CMV and Epstein-Barr virus. Most TCR sequences were seen in very few donors, while some public TCRs were found in many individuals. The authors suggested that the approach could potentially be generalized to other disease states and immunological phenotypes. Compared with equally common non-associated chains, HLA-associated TCR beta chains in a later analysis were more clonally expanded and had lower generation probabilities. Most CMV-associated TCR beta chains appeared to be HLA-restricted in a later analysis, and the HLA associations seemed to be driven largely by CMV exposure. The study gave a list of under 200 TCR beta chains associated with cytomegalovirus. Some IMGT-functional V segments, including TRBV6-2 and TRBV6-3, could not be distinguished by the 87-base-pair reads and were therefore excluded. According to a later genetic analysis, donors in an Asian-associated ancestry cluster had fewer N-insertions in productive TCRs than the approximately 610-donor mean. In a later analysis, the rate of TCR association differed among HLA loci, with DRB1 alleles having the most associated TCRs and HLA-C alleles having the fewest. Three of the identified cytomegalovirus-associated TCR beta chains were confirmed in vitro to be specific for cytomegalovirus antigens. The earlier analysis of 450 to 700 of the donors excluded about 16 rarely observed V segments, including chromosome 9 orphons, because counts were too low. Correlated functional status among segregating V segments might reflect linkage disequilibrium, but an unknown experimental factor could not be ruled out. The presence/absence analyses assumed that sequencing depth was roughly uniform across donors, and that assumption may not be true. For the cohort, immune exposure information was limited to CMV serostatus. A cluster of highly shared sequence variants was judged likely to be a technical artifact of the sequencing pipeline. V-gene and J-gene trimming of TCR beta chains was associated with a missense DCLRE1C variant in a later genetic analysis, and the association was replicated in an independent cohort. When HLA alleles, especially DR and DQ, strongly co-occurred, attributing TCR associations to individual alleles was difficult.

Receptor libraries were prepared by the immunoSEQ multiplex PCR assay. For the multiplex PCR, a mixture combining 60 forward primers for TCR Vbeta segments and 13 reverse primers for TCR Jbeta segments was used. The CDR3 region of rearranged TCR beta genes was amplified from genomic DNA by a multiplex PCR assay. The amplified TCR beta libraries were sequenced on the Illumina HiSeq System as 87-base-pair reads. The source study handled its data this way. A later analysis counted about 80 million unique TCR beta chains across the 670 or so repertoires, and roughly 9.9 million of these chains were shared by at least two donors. A nearest-neighbor algorithm error-corrected the raw reads and collapsed the reads into unique sequences, merging closely related sequences to remove PCR and sequencing errors. V, D and J gene segments were assigned by aligning CDR3 sequences to IMGT reference sequences. Each retained sequence needed at least a six-nucleotide match to both a V gene segment and a J gene segment. Rearrangements were called productive when the CDR3 lacked stop codons and stayed in frame with V and J; all others were non-productive. CDR3 was defined by IMGT convention, running from the second conserved V-encoded cysteine to the conserved J-encoded phenylalanine. The earlier analysis of some 580 of the donors excluded any sequence lacking an unambiguous match to a single V gene segment. In an earlier analysis of about 590 of the donors, a V segment was called functional when productive rearrangements were above 56.7%, and segregating when the standard deviation between donors exceeded 5%. A statistical classification framework was built for diagnosing cytomegalovirus status from the catalog of TCR beta chain sequences. In a later analysis, V and J genes were assigned by comparing TCR nucleotide sequences against IMGT/GENE-DB human TR gene sequences. A later analysis assigned CDR3 sequences and most-parsimonious VDJ recombination scenarios with the TCRdist pipeline. In a later analysis, every TCR beta chain was defined by the combination of its CDR3 amino acid sequence and its V-gene family, and reads without a unique V-gene family were dropped. As a way to deal with suspected cross-contamination and a sequencing artifact, a later analysis dropped over 550 nucleotide sequences that were highly shared and had low generation probability. For each public chain, a later analysis derived a clonal expansion index from normalized ranks of inferred template counts within each repertoire. In a later analysis, generation probabilities were computed using a VDJ recombination model fitted to out-of-frame rearrangements, and the results were checked against IGoR. In a later analysis, TCR-TCR, TCR-HLA and TCR-CMV co-occurrence was scored with hypergeometric tests, and a repertoire-size bias correction was applied to TCR pairs. A later analysis estimated false discovery rates by permuting HLA or CMV assignments 20 times. A later analysis grouped co-occurring TCRs with DBSCAN, adding TCRdist sequence similarity when clustering within HLA-allele-positive subsets. For co-occurrence clustering, repertoires with fewer than 30,000 or more than 120,000 public chains were excluded, along with about five repertoires with anomalous nucleotide sharing. The table was pulled from immuneACCESS by TCRdb, which kept in-frame rearrangements only. Such tables lose some clones; where checked, under half of the loss comes from unresolved V genes, and the rest has no known cause. D and trimming were read from the DNA, whereas the V and J calls and clone size are those reported in that table. This sample comprises about 140,000 clones, about 80% of them detected only once. The ten largest clones represent under 5% of the sample.

The CDR3 numbers 17 residues from cysteine through phenylalanine. CDR3 DNA only is kept here, 51 bases in frame from base 1. Compared with germline, V lacks 0 bases and J lacks 1 base; bases without a gene match: 8. The germline V gene (reference sequence) yields LNHDA for CDR1 and SQIVND for CDR2. Turning to this clone: The clone's antigen remains unknown. No qualities accompany the bases; no much larger clone lies one base away.

The cohort consisted of more than 650 healthy bone marrow donors. All cohort members were sampled while nominally healthy, although unrecorded immune exposures were likely present. The donor was CMV seronegative and was included in the group of 352 seronegative cohort members. Each donor provided a peripheral blood sample, and peripheral blood mononuclear cells were used for TCR beta sequencing. The Qiagen DNeasy Blood Extraction Kit was used to extract genomic DNA from the blood cell samples. The specimen was PBMCs. The receptor comes from a man aged 40-49 years in good health and CMV-seronegative. This chain joins TRBV19 to TRBJ1-1, and 7 junctional nucleotides match TRBD1. Read as DNA, the sequence is TGTGCCAGTAGTATAGATTCTGCGACAGGGCAGAACACTGAAGCTTTCTTT. It translates to CASSIDSATGQNTEAFF. Reference TRBV19 and TRBJ1-1 genes cover what lies past the CDR3, so the full variable domain is DGGITQSPKYLFRKEGQNVTLSCEQNLNHDAMYWYRQDPGQGLRLIYYSQIVNDFQKGDIAEGYSVSREKKESFPLTVTSAQKNPTAFYLCASSIDSATGQNTEAFFGQGTRLTVV.